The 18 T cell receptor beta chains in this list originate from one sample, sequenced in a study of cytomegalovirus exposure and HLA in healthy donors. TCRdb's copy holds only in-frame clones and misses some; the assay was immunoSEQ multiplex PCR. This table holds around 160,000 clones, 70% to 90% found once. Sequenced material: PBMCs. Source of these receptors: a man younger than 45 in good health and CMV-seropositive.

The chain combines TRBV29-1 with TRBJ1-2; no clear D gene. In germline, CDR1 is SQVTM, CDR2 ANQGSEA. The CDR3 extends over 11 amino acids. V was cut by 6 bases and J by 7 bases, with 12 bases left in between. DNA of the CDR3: TGCAGCGTCTCCCGGACTTCTGGCTACACCTTC. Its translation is CSVSRTSGYTF.

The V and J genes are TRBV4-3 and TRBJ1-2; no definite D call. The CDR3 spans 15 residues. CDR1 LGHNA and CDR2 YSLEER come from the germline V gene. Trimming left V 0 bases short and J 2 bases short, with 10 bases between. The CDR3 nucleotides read TGCGCCAGCAGCCAAGATAGGAGCCTGAACTATGGCTACACCTTC. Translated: CASSQDRSLNYGYTF.

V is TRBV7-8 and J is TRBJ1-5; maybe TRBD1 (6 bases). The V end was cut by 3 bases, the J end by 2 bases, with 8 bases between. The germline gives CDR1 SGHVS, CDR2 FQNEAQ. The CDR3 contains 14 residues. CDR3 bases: TGTGCCAGCAGCTTGTCAGGGGGCAATCAGCCCCAGCATTTT. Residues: CASSLSGGNQPQHF. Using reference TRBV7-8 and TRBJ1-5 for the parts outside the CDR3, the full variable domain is GAGVSQSPRYKVAKRGQDVALRCDPISGHVSLFWYQQALGQGPEFLTYFQNEAQLDKSGLPSDRFFAERPEGSVSTLKIQRTQQEDSAVYLCASSLSGGNQPQHFGDGTRLSIL.

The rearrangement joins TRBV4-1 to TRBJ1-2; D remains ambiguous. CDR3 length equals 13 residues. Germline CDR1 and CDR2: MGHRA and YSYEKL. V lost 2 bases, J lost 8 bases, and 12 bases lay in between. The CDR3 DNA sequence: TGCGCCAGCAGCCAACCGGGATCCAACGGCTACACCTTC. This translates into CASSQPGSNGYTF.

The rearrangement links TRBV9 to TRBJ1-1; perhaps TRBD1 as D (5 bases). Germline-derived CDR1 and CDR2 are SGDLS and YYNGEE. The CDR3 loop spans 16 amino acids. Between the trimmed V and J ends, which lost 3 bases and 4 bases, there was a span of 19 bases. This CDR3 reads CASSARGLGSGTEAFF. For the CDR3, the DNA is TGTGCCAGCAGCGCAAGGGGCCTGGGGTCGGGCACTGAAGCTTTCTTT. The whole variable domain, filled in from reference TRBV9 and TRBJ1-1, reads DSGVTQTPKHLITATGQRVTLRCSPRSGDLSVYWYQQSLDQGLQFLIQYYNGEERAKGNILERFSAQQFPDLHSELNLSSLELGDSALYFCASSARGLGSGTEAFFGQGTRLTVV.

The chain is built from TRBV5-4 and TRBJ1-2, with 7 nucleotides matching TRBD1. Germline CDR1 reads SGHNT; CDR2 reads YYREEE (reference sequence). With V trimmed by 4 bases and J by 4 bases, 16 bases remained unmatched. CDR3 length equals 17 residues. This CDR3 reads CASSPQTGHQTIYGYTF. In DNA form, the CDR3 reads TGTGCCAGCAGCCCTCAGACAGGGCACCAAACCATCTATGGCTACACCTTC. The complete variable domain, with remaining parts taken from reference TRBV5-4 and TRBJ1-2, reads ETGVTQSPTHLIKTRGQQVTLRCSSQSGHNTVSWYQQALGQGPQFIFQYYREEENGRGNFPPRFSGLQFPNYSSELNVNALELDDSALYLCASSPQTGHQTIYGYTFGSGTRLTVV.

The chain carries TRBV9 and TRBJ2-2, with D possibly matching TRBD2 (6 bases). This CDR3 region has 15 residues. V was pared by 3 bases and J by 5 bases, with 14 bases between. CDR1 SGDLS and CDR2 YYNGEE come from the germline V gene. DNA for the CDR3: TGTGCCAGCAGCGAGGTGGGGGGACTGACCGGGGAGCTGTTTTTT. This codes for CASSEVGGLTGELFF. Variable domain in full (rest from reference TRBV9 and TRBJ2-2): DSGVTQTPKHLITATGQRVTLRCSPRSGDLSVYWYQQSLDQGLQFLIQYYNGEERAKGNILERFSAQQFPDLHSELNLSSLELGDSALYFCASSEVGGLTGELFFGEGSRLTVL.

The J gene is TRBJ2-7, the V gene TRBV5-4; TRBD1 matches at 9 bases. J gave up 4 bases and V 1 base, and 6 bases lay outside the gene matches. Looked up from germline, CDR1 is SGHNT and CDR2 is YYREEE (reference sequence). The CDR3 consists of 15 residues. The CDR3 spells CASSLPGTGFYEQYF. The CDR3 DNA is TGTGCCAGCAGCTTGCCCGGGACAGGGTTTTACGAGCAGTACTTC.

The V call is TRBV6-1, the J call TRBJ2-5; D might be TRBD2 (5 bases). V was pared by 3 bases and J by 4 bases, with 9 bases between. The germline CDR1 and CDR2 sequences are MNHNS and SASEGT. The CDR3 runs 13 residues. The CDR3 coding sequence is TGTGCCAGCAGTGACCGGGATGGAGAGACCCAGTACTTC. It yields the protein CASSDRDGETQYF.

The CDR3 here is CASSHTGTAPNQPQHF. In DNA, the CDR3 is TGTGCCAGCAGCCATACAGGGACCGCTCCCAATCAGCCCCAGCATTTT. The genes are TRBV7-8 and TRBJ1-5; TRBD1 is a possible D gene (6 bases). The CDR3 contains 16 residues. Germline V gives CDR1 SGHVS, CDR2 FQNEAQ. Trimming pared 5 bases from V and 3 bases from J, leaving 17 bases between.

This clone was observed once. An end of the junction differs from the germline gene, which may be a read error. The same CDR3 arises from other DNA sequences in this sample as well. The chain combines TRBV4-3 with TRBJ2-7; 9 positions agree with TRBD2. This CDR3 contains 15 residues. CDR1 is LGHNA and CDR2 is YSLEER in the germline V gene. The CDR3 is CASSLLSGGSYEQYF. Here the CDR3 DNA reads TGCGCCAGCAGCCTCCTTAGCGGGGGCTCCTACGAGCAGTATTTC.

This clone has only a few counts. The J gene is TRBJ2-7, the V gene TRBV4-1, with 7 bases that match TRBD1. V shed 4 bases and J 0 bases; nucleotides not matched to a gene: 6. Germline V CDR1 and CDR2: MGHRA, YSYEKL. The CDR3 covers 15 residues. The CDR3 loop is CASSLLRDSSYEQYF. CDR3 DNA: TGCGCCAGCAGCCTCCTCAGGGACAGCTCCTACGAGCAGTACTTC.

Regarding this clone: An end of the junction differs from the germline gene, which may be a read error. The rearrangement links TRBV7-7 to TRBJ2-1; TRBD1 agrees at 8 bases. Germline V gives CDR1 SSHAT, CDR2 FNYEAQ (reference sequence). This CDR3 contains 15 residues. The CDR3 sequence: CASSFGTGTYNEQFF. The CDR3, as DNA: TGTGCTAGCAGCTTCGGGACAGGCACCTACAATGAGCAGTTCTTC.

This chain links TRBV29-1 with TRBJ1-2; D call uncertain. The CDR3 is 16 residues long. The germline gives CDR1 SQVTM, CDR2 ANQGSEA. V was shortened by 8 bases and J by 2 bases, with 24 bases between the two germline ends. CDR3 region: CSFLTGSLSANYGYTF. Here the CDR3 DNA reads TGCAGCTTTTTAACGGGGAGCCTGAGTGCGAACTATGGCTACACCTTC.

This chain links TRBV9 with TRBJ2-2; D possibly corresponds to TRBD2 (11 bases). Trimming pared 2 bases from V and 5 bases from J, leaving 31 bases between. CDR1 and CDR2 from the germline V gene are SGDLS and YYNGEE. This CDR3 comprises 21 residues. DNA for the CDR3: TGTGCCAGCAGCGTGGGTCCGGGACAGGGGCTAGCGGGGGGATGGACCGGGGAGCTGTTTTTT. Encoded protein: CASSVGPGQGLAGGWTGELFF.

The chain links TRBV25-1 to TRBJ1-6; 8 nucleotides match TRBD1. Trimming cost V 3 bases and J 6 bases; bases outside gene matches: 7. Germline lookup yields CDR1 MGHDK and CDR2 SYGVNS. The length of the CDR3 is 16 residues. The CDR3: CASSDVQGALNSPLHF. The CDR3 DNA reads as TGTGCCAGCAGTGATGTCCAGGGGGCGCTTAATTCACCCCTCCACTTT.

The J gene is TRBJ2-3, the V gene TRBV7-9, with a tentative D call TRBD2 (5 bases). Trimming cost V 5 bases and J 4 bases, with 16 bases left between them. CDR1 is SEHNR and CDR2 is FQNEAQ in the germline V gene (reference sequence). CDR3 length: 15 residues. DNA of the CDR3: TGTGCCAGCAGCGCCCGACTCGGAGGTGCAGATACGCAGTATTTT. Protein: CASSARLGGADTQYF.

The CDR3 sequence: CASSPQRGTQYF. CDR3 sequence (DNA): TGTGCCAGCAGCCCTCAGCGGGGGACCCAGTACTTC. This sequence joins TRBV7-2 and TRBJ2-5, with 7 positions matching TRBD2. The V gene end was trimmed by 5 bases and the J gene end by 7 bases; junction bases not matched to a gene: 4. The CDR3 length is 12 residues. CDR1 and CDR2 (germline): SGHTA, FQGNSA.